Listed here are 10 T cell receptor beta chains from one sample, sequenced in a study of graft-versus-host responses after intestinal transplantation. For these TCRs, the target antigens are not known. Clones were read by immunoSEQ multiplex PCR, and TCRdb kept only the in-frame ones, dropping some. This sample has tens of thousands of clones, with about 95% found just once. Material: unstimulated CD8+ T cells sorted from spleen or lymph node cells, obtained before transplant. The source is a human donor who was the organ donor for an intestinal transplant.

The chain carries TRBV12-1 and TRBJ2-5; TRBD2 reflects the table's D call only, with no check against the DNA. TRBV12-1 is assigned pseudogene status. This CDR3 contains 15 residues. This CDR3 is CASSPLAGGQETQYF. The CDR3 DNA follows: TGTGCCAGCAGTCCCCTAGCGGGGGGGCAAGAGACCCAGTACTTC.

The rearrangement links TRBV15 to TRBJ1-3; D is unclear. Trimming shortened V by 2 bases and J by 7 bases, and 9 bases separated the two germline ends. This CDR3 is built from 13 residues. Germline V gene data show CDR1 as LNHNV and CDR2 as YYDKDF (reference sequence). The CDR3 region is CATSRRVPNTIYF. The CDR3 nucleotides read TGTGCCACCAGCAGACGGGTCCCGAACACCATATATTTT. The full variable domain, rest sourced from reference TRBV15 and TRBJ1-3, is DAMVIQNPRYQVTQFGKPVTLSCSQTLNHNVMYWYQQKSSQAPKLLFHYYDKDFNNEADTPDNFQSRRPNTSFCFLDIRSPGLGDTAMYLCATSRRVPNTIYFGEGSWLTVV.

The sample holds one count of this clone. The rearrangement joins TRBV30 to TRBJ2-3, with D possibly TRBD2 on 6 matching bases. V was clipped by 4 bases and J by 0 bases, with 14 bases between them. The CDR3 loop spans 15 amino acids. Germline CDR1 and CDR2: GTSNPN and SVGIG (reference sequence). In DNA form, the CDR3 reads TGTGCCTGGAACCCTGGCGGGGCAAGCACAGATACGCAGTATTTT. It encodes CAWNPGGASTDTQYF.

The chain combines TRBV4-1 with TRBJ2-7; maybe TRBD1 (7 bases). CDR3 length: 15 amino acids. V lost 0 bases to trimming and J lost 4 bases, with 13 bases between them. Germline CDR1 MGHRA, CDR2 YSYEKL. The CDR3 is CASSQDESGGYEQYF. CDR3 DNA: TGCGCCAGCAGCCAAGATGAATCAGGGGGGTACGAGCAGTACTTC.

This chain's CDR3 is CASSVGDSDVKLFF. CDR3 sequence (DNA): TGTGCCAGCAGCGTTGGGGACAGCGACGTAAAACTGTTTTTT. V usage is TRBV9 and J usage is TRBJ1-4; 7 bases map to TRBD1. V shed 2 bases, J shed 10 bases, and the junction held 8 bases outside the gene matches. The germline gives CDR1 SGDLS, CDR2 YYNGEE. The CDR3 length is 14 residues.

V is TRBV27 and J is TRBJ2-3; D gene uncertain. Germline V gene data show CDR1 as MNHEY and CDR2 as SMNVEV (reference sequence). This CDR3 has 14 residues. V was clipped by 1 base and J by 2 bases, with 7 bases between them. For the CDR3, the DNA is TGTGCCAGCAGTTTATACCCGGTCACAGATACGCAGTATTTT. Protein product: CASSLYPVTDTQYF.

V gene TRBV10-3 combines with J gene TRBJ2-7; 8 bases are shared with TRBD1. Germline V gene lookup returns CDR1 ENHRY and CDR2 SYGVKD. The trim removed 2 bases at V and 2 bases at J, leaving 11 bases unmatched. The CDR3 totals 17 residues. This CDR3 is CAISEGSGQEPTYEQYF. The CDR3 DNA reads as TGTGCCATCAGTGAGGGATCGGGACAGGAACCAACCTACGAGCAGTACTTC.

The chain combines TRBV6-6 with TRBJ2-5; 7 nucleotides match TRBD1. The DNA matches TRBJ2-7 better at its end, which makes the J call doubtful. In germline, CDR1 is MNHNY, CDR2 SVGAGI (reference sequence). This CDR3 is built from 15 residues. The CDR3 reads CASSSLGDRTYEQYF. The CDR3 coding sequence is TGTGCCAGCAGTTCCCTTGGGGACAGAACCTACGAGCAGTACTTC.

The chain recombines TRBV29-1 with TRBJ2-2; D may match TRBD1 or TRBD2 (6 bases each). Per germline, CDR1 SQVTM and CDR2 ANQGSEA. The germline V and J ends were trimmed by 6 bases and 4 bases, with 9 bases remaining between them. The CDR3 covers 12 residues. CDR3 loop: CSVEGGTGELFF. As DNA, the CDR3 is TGCAGCGTGGAGGGGGGCACCGGGGAGCTGTTTTTT.

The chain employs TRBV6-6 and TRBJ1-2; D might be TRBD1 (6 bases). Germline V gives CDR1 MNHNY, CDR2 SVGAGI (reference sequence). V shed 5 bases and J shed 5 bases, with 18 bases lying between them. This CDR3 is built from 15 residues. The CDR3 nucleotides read TGTGCCAGCAGTGGGACAATGGAGCTTCGTTATGGCTACACCTTC. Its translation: CASSGTMELRYGYTF.